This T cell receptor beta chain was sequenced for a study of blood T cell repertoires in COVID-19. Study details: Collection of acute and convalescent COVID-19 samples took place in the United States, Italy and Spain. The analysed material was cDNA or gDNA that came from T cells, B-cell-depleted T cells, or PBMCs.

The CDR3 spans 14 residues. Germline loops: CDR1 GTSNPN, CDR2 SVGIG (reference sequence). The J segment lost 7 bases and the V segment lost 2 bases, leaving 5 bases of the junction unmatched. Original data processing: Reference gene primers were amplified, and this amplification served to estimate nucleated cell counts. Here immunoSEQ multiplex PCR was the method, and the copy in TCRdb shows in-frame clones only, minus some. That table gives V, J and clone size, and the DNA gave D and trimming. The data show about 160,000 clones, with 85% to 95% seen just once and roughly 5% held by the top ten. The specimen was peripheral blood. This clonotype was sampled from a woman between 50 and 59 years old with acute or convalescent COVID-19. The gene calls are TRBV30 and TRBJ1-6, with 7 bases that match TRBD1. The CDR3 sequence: CAWSPTGMNSPLHF. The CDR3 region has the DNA TGTGCCTGGAGTCCGACAGGGATGAATTCACCCCTCCACTTT.